This TCR beta chain was obtained from a study of blood T cell repertoires in COVID-19. V lost 7 bases and J lost 4; bases outside the gene matches: 5. CDR3 size: 13 residues. In the study's own analysis: For nucleated cells, counts were estimated from reference gene primer amplification. The data were produced by immunoSEQ multiplex PCR, yet TCRdb's version contains in-frame clones alone and is incomplete. From that table come the V and J calls and clone size; the DNA was used to work out D and trimming. The sample lists 40,000 to 50,000 clones; more than 75% were seen once. The chain is built from TRBV12-3 or TRBV12-4 and TRBJ2-7, with 9 bases lining up with TRBD1. This TCR derives from a middle-aged man with active COVID-19. Sequencing used peripheral blood. The CDR3 loop reads CASTRTGAYEQYF. CDR3 in DNA: TGTGCCAGCACCCGGACAGGGGCGTACGAGCAGTACTTC.